Below, 4 T cell receptor beta chains from the same sample are listed, as sequenced in a study of T-cell memory formation after mild COVID-19. One entry per CDR3 protein, called by TCRdb with MiXCR from the 5' RACE reads. Among about 560,000 distinct CDR3 sequences, about a fifth were seen once, and the ten largest hold approximately 8%. The sequencing sample was made of PBMCs or a T cell subset sorted from them (not recorded which). These receptors came from an adult woman who had mild COVID-19 (a few samples of this study predate the infection). Cell type and time point are not known.

This clonotype was seen more than once but under ten times. The chain links TRBV14 to TRBJ2-2, with 7 bases fitting TRBD2. CDR3 size: 17 residues. CDR1 and CDR2 from the germline V gene are SGHDN and FVKESK. V lost 4 bases, J lost 6 bases, and 14 bases stayed unmatched. In DNA form, the CDR3 reads TGTGCCAGCAGCCGAGTGGCGGGAGTGTATCTATCCGGGGAGCTGTTTTTT. This codes for CASSRVAGVYLSGELFF.

The chain uses TRBV15 and TRBJ2-4, with D maybe TRBD2 (6 bases). Per the germline V gene, CDR1 is LNHNV and CDR2 is YYDKDF (reference sequence). The V gene lost 0 bases and the J gene lost 11 bases, with 11 bases spanning the gap. This CDR3 region has 13 residues. This chain's CDR3 is CATSRDRTSFQYF. DNA of the CDR3: TGTGCCACCAGCAGAGATAGAACTAGCTTTCAGTACTTC.

This chain links TRBV6-2 or TRBV6-3 with TRBJ2-1, with D hard to call. The germline V and J ends were trimmed by 2 bases and 0 bases, with 8 bases remaining between them. Germline CDR1 is MNHEY and CDR2 is SVGEGT. The CDR3 contains 15 residues. The CDR3 is CASSYQGYSYNEQFF. CDR3 sequence (DNA): TGTGCCAGCAGTTACCAAGGCTACTCCTACAATGAGCAGTTCTTC.

This clonotype was seen more than once but under ten times. V is TRBV7-8 and J is TRBJ1-2; D is undetermined. CDR1 is SGHVS and CDR2 is FQNEAQ in the germline V gene. The germline V and J ends were trimmed by 1 base and 3 bases, with 12 bases remaining between them. This CDR3 has 15 residues. CDR3 nucleotide sequence: TGTGCCAGCAGCTTAGAGGAACCGTGGTACTATGGCTACACCTTC. Its translation: CASSLEEPWYYGYTF.